This T cell receptor (beta chain) was identified in a study of blood T cell repertoires in COVID-19. Study-level information: T cells, B-cell-depleted T cells, or PBMCs supplied cDNA or gDNA.

The germline CDR1 and CDR2 sequences are MGHDK and SYGVNS. V dropped 1 base and J dropped 4 bases, with 13 bases sitting between them. The CDR3 spans 16 residues. In the authors' workflow: Amplification from reference gene primers served as the basis for estimated nucleated cell counts. Profiling relied on immunoSEQ multiplex PCR, and the TCRdb table lists in-frame clones only, not all of them. The D gene and trimming were derived from the DNA, and the V and J assignments and clone size from that table. The sample carries more than 100,000 clones, 80% to 85% recorded once. This clone was observed once.

Material: peripheral blood. This TCR came from a woman aged 55-70 years with active or convalescent COVID-19. This chain joins TRBV25-1 and TRBJ2-2, with D maybe TRBD2 (5 bases). CDR3 region: CASSEFAGRTTGELFF. CDR3 DNA: TGTGCCAGCAGTGAATTTGCGGGCCGGACCACCGGGGAGCTGTTTTTT.